Listed below are T cell receptor beta chains from one sample, sequenced in a study of shared clonotypes between healthy human individuals. Assay used: immunoSEQ multiplex PCR; TCRdb lists only in-frame clones, some missing. Of about 470,000 clones in the sample, roughly 83% were seen once. Material for sequencing was PBMCs. All receptors derive from a woman aged 40 to 50 in good health. Some clones in this sample may be carry-over from other donors' samples. The CDR3 runs from the conserved cysteine through the conserved F or W.

v_call: TRBV6-1; cdr3_aa: CASSHRDRSYEQYF
v_call: TRBV27; cdr3_aa: CASSLSRLASTYEQYF
v_call: TRBV5-1; cdr3_aa: CASSLAGGYGYGYTF
v_call: TRBV21-1; cdr3_aa: CASSKEGTGDHNEQFF
v_call: TRBV18; cdr3_aa: CASSPRSGGGNQPQHF
v_call: TRBV18; cdr3_aa: CASHTISSRETQYF
v_call: TRBV5-1; cdr3_aa: CASSPSGRGGNIQYF
v_call: TRBV5-4; cdr3_aa: CASSQRQGQAFF
v_call: TRBV5-1; cdr3_aa: CASSPHRGETKYF
v_call: TRBV7-6; cdr3_aa: CASSLRGPTDTQYF
v_call: TRBV7-6; cdr3_aa: CASSLAMNTEAFF
v_call: TRBV28; cdr3_aa: CASRLQREERDYEQYF
v_call: TRBV5-1; cdr3_aa: CASSTRQGGNEKLFF
v_call: TRBV11-2; cdr3_aa: CASSRRGLGEQYF
v_call: TRBV6-4; cdr3_aa: CASSGTSGPQETQYF
v_call: TRBV7-9; cdr3_aa: CASSLEGAETQYF
v_call: TRBV4-1; cdr3_aa: CASSQGYSLLFSYEQYF
v_call: TRBV28; cdr3_aa: CASSLSGRSRFGEQYF
v_call: TRBV5-6; cdr3_aa: CASSSRLKPYNEQFF
v_call: TRBV18; cdr3_aa: CASSPPLGTGREQYF
v_call: TRBV10-3; cdr3_aa: CAIRAGGLIGELFF
v_call: TRBV7-2; cdr3_aa: CASSPPTNTDTQYF
v_call: TRBV2; cdr3_aa: CASSKLAGGDEQYF
v_call: TRBV18; cdr3_aa: CASSPRPDSSYEQYF
v_call: TRBV6-5; cdr3_aa: CASSLRTAETGYTF
v_call: TRBV6-4; cdr3_aa: CASSPITSGDYNEQFF
v_call: TRBV2; cdr3_aa: CASKPSGGYETQYF
v_call: TRBV6-1; cdr3_aa: CASGGQINQPQHF
v_call: TRBV25-1; cdr3_aa: CASSAAGTDTQYF
v_call: TRBV15; cdr3_aa: CATSSSEDREPSYEQYF
v_call: TRBV6-5; cdr3_aa: CASSSGLASGELFF
v_call: TRBV6-5; cdr3_aa: CASSYRDRAFNYGYTF
v_call: TRBV5-4; cdr3_aa: CASRRRSLRETQYF
v_call: TRBV19; cdr3_aa: CASSSGLANEQFF
v_call: TRBV28; cdr3_aa: CASSPRVEGAYTDTQYF
v_call: TRBV7-9; cdr3_aa: CASSPDRYPEKLFF
v_call: TRBV5-1; cdr3_aa: CASSLGHRVGTEAFF
v_call: TRBV19; cdr3_aa: CASTPTHNTGELFF
v_call: TRBV9; cdr3_aa: CASSPKDYSSYNEQFF
v_call: TRBV14; cdr3_aa: CASSPWTGNTEAFF
v_call: TRBV2; cdr3_aa: CASSEAGNRAGGYTF
v_call: TRBV6-6; cdr3_aa: CASSMTGGDTGELFF
v_call: TRBV19; cdr3_aa: CASSRRDRGGETQYF
v_call: TRBV5-1; cdr3_aa: CASSLDRFSSYNEQFF
v_call: TRBV28; cdr3_aa: CASSRHTGNSRNTIYF
v_call: TRBV27; cdr3_aa: CASSRTSGTETQYF
v_call: TRBV19; cdr3_aa: CASRDTGLSSYNEQFF
v_call: TRBV5-1; cdr3_aa: CASSLGGRPAAEQYF
v_call: TRBV28; cdr3_aa: CASSLIGHGEFF
v_call: TRBV7-2; cdr3_aa: CASSSQSGRTDTQYF